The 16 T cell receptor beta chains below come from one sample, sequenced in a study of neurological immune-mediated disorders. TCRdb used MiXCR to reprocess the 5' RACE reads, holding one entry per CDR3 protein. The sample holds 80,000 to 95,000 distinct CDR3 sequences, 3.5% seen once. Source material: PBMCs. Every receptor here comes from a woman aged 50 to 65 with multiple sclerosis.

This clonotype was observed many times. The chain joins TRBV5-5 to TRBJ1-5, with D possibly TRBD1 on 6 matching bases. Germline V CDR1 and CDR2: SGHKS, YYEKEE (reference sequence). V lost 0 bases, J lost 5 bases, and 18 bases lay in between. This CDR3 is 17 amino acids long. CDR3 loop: CASSLVLARGADQPQHF. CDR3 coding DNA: TGTGCCAGCAGCTTGGTATTGGCCAGGGGTGCCGATCAGCCCCAGCATTTT. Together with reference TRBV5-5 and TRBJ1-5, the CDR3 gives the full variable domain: DAGVTQSPTHLIKTRGQQVTLRCSPISGHKSVSWYQQVLGQGPQFIFQYYEKEERGRGNFPDRFSARQFPNYSSELNVNALLLGDSALYLCASSLVLARGADQPQHFGDGTRLSIL.

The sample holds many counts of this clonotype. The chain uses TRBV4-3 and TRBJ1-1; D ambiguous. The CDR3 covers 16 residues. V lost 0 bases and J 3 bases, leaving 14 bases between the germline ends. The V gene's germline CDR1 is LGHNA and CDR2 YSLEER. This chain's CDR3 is CASSQDGDGWDTEAFF. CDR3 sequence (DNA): TGCGCCAGCAGCCAAGATGGGGATGGGTGGGACACTGAAGCTTTCTTT.

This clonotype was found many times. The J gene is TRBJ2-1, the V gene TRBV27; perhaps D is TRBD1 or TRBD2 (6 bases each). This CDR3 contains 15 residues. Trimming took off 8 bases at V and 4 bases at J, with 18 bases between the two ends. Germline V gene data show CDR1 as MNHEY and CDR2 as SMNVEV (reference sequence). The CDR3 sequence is CASGSWGASYNEQFF. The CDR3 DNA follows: TGTGCCAGCGGTAGTTGGGGGGCGTCGTACAATGAGCAGTTCTTC.

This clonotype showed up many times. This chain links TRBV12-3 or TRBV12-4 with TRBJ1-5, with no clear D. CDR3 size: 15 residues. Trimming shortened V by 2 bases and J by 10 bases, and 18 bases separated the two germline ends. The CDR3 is CASSLFGHGVRPQHF. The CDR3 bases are TGTGCCAGCAGTTTATTTGGCCACGGTGTAAGACCCCAGCATTTT.

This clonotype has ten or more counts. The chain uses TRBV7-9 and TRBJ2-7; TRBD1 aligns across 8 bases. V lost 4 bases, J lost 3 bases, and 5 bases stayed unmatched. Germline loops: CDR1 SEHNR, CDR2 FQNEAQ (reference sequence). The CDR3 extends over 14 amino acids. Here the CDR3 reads CASSSGGTGYEQYF. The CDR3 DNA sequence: TGTGCCAGCAGCTCTGGGGGGACAGGCTACGAGCAGTACTTC.

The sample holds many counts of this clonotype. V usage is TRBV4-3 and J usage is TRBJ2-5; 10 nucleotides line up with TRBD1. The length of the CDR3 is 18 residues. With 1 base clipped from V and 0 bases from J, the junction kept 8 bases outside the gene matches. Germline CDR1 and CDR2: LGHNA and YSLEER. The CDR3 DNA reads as TGCGCCAGCAGCCAAGGGGGACAGGGGCAATGGTACCAAGAGACCCAGTACTTC. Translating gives CASSQGGQGQWYQETQYF.

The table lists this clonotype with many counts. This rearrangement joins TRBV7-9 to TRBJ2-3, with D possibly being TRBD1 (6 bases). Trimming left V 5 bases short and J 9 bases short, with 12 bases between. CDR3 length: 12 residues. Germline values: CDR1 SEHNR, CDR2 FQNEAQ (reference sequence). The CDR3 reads CASSPGQPTQYF. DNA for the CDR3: TGTGCCAGCAGCCCAGGACAGCCCACGCAGTATTTT.

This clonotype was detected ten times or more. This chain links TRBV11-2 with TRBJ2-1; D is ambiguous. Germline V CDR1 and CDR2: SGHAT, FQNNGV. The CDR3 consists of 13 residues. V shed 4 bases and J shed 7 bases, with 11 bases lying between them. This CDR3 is CASSSTRRNEQFF. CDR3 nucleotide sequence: TGTGCCAGCAGCTCCACTCGTCGGAATGAGCAGTTCTTC.

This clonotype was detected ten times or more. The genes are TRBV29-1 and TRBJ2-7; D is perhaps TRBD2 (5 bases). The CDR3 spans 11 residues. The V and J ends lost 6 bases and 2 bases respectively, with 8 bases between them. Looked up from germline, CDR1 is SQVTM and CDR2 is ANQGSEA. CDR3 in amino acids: CSVVLAYEQYF. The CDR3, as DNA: TGCAGCGTCGTACTAGCCTACGAGCAGTACTTC.

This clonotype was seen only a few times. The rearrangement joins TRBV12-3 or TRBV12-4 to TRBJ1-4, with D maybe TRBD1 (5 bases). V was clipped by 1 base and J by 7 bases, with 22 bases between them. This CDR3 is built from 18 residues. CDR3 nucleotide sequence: TGTGCCAGCAGTTTAGATCCCAGTTGGTTGACAGTAGGTGAAAAACTGTTTTTT. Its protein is CASSLDPSWLTVGEKLFF.

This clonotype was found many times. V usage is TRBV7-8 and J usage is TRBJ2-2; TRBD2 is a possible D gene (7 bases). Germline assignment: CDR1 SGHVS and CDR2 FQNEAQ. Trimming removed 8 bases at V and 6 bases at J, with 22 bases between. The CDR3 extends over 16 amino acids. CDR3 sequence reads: CASRPAGAGAAGELFF. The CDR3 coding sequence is TGTGCCAGCCGCCCTGCGGGGGCAGGGGCGGCCGGGGAGCTGTTTTTT. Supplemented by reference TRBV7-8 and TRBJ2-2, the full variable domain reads GAGVSQSPRYKVAKRGQDVALRCDPISGHVSLFWYQQALGQGPEFLTYFQNEAQLDKSGLPSDRFFAERPEGSVSTLKIQRTQQEDSAVYLCASRPAGAGAAGELFFGEGSRLTVL.

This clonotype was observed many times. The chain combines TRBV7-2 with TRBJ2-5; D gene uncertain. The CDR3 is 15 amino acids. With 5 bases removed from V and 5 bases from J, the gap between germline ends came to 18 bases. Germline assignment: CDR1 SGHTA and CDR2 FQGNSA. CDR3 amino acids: CASSPNTSGWETQYF. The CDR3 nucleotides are TGTGCCAGCAGCCCCAACACCTCTGGTTGGGAGACCCAGTACTTC.

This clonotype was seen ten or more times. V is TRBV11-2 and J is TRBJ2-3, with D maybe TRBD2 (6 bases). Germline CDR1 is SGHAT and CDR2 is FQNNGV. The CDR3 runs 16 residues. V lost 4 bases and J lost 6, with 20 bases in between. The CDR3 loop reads CASSSPLSPGADTQYF. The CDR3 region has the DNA TGTGCCAGCAGCTCTCCTCTATCGCCGGGAGCCGATACGCAGTATTTT.

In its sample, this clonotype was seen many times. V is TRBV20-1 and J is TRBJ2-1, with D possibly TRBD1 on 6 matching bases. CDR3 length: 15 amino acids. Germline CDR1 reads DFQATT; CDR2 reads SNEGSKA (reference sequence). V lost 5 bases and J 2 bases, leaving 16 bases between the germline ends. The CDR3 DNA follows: TGCAGTGCTCGGGCAGGGGAAGGGACCTACAATGAGCAGTTCTTC. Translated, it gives CSARAGEGTYNEQFF.

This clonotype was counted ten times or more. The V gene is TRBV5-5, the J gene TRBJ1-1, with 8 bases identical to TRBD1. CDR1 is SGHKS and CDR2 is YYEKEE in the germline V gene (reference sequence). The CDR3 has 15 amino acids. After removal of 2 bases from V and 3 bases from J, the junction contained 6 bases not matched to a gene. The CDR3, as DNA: TGTGCCAGCAGCTTCGCGGACAGGGAATACACTGAAGCTTTCTTT. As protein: CASSFADREYTEAFF.

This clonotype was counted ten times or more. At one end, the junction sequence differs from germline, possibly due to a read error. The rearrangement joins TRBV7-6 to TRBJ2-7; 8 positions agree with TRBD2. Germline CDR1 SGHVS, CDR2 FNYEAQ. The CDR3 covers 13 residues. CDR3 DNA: TGTGCCAGCAGTTTAGGCGGGGGGTACGAGCAGTACTTC. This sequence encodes CASSLGGGYEQYF.